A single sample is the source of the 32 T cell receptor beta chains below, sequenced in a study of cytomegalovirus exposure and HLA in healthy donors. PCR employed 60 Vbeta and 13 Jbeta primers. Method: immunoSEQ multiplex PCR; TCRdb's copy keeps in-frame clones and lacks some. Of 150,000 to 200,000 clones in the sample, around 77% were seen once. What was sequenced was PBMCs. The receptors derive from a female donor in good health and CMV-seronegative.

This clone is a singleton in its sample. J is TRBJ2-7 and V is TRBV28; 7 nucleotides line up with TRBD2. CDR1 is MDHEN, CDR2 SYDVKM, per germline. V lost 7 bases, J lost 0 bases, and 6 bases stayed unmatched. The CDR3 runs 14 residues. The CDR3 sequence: CASTPGGGSYEQYF. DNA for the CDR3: TGTGCCAGCACGCCGGGAGGCGGCTCCTACGAGCAGTACTTC.

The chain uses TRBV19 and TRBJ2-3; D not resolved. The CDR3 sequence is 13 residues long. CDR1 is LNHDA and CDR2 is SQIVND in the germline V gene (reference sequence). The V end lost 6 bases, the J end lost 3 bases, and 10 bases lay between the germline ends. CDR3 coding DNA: TGTGCCAGTAGGGGTCTAGGTACAGATACGCAGTATTTT. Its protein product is CASRGLGTDTQYF. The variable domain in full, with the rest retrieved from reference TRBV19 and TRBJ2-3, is DGGITQSPKYLFRKEGQNVTLSCEQNLNHDAMYWYRQDPGQGLRLIYYSQIVNDFQKGDIAEGYSVSREKKESFPLTVTSAQKNPTAFYLCASRGLGTDTQYFGPGTRLTVL.

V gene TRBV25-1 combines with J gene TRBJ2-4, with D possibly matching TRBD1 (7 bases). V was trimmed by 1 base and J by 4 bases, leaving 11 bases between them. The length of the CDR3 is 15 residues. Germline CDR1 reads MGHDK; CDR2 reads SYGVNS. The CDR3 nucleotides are TGTGCCAGCAGTGAATTCAGGGGGGTGAAAAACATTCAGTACTTC. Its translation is CASSEFRGVKNIQYF.

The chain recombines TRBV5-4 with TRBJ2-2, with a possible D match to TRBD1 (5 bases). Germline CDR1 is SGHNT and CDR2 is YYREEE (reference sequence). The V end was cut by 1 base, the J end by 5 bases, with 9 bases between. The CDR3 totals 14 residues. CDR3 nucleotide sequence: TGTGCCAGCAGCTTGACAGGACGAACCGGGGAGCTGTTTTTT. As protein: CASSLTGRTGELFF.

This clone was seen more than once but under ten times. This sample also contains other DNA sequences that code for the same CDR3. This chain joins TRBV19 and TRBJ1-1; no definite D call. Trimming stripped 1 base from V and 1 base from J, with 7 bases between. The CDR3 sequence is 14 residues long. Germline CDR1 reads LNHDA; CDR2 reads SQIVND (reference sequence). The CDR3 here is CASSIVAGNTEAFF. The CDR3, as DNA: TGTGCCAGTAGTATAGTCGCGGGGAACACTGAAGCTTTCTTT.

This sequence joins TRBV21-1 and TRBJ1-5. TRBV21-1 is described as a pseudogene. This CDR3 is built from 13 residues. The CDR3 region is CASSITRLQPQHF. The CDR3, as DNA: TGTGCCAGCAGCATAACACGACTCCAGCCCCAGCATTTT.

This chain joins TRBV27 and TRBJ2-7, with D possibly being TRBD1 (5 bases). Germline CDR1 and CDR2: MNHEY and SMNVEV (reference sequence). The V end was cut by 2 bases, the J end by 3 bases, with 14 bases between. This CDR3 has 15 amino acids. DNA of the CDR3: TGTGCCAGCAGTTTACCGCAGACAGAGTACTACGAGCAGTACTTC. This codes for CASSLPQTEYYEQYF.

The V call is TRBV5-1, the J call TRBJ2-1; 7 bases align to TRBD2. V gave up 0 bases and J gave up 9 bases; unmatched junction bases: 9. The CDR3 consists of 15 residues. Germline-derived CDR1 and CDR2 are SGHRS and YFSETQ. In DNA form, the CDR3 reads TGCGCCAGCAGCTTGGTCGGACTAGGGGCGGTTGAGCAGTTCTTC. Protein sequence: CASSLVGLGAVEQFF.

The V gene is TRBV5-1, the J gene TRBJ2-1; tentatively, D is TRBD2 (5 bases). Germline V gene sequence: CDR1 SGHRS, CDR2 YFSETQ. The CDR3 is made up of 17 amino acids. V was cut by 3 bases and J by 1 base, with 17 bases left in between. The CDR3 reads CASSSGVGSRSYNEQFF. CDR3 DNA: TGCGCCAGCAGCTCCGGGGTGGGCAGTAGGTCCTACAATGAGCAGTTCTTC.

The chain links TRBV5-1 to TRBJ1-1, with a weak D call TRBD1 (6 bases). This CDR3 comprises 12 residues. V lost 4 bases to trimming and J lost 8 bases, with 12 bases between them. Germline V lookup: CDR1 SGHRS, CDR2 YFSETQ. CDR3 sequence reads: CASSPQGSEAFF. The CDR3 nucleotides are TGCGCCAGCAGCCCACAGGGTTCCGAAGCTTTCTTT. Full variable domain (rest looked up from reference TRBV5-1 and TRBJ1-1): KAGVTQTPRYLIKTRGQQVTLSCSPISGHRSVSWYQQTPGQGLQFLFEYFSETQRNKGNFPGRFSGRQFSNSRSEMNVSTLELGDSALYLCASSPQGSEAFFGQGTRLTVV.

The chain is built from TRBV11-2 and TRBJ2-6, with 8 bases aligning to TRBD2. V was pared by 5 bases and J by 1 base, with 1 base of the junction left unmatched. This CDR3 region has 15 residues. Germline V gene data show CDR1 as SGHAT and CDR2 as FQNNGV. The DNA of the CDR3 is TGTGCCAGCAGCGTAGCGGGATCTGGGGCCAACGTCCTGACTTTC. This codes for CASSVAGSGANVLTF.

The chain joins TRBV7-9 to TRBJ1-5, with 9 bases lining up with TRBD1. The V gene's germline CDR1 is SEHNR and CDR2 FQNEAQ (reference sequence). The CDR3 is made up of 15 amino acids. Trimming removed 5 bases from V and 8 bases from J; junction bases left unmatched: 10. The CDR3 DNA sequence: TGTGCCAGCAGCGCCGGGACAGGGAGGGGTAAGCCCCAGCATTTT. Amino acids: CASSAGTGRGKPQHF.

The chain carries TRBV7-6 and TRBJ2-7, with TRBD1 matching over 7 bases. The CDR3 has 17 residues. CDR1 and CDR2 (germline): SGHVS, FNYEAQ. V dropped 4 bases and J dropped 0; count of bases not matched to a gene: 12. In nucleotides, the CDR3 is TGTGCCAGCAGCTCCCCGACAGGGTCTTTAAGCTCCTACGAGCAGTACTTC. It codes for CASSSPTGSLSSYEQYF.

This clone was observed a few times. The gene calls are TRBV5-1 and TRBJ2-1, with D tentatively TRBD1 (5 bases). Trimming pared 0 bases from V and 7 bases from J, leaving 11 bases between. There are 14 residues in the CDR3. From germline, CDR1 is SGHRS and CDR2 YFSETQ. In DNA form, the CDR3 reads TGCGCCAGCAGCTTGGGACAGACCTTTAATGAGCAGTTCTTC. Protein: CASSLGQTFNEQFF.

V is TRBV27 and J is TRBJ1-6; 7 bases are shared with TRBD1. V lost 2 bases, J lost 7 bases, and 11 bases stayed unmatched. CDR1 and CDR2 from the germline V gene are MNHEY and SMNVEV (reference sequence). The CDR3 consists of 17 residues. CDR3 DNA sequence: TGTGCCAGCAGTTTAGCCTACCCGGGACAGTACAATTCACCCCTCCACTTT. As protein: CASSLAYPGQYNSPLHF.

CDR3 DNA sequence: TGTGCCAGCAGCGCGGGGACGGGCTCGGGGGAGACCCAGTACTTC. Encoded protein: CASSAGTGSGETQYF. This chain uses TRBV7-7 with TRBJ2-5; D is perhaps TRBD2 (6 bases). This CDR3 has 15 amino acids. Looked up from germline, CDR1 is SSHAT and CDR2 is FNYEAQ (reference sequence). The V end lost 5 bases, the J end lost 5 bases, and 18 bases lay between the germline ends.

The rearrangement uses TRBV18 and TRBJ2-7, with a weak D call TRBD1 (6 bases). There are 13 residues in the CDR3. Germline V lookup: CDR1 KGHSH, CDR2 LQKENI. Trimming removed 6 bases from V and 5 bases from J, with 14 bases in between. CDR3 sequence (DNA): TGTGCCAGCTCGGAACAGGGTTTCAACGAGCAGTACTTC. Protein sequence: CASSEQGFNEQYF.

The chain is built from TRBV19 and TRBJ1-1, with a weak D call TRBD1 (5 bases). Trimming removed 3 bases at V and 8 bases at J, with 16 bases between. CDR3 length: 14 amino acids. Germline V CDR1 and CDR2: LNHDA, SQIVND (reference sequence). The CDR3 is CASSIPTGPPEAFF. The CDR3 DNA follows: TGTGCCAGTAGTATTCCCACAGGCCCTCCCGAAGCTTTCTTT. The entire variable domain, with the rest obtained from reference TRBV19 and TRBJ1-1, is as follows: DGGITQSPKYLFRKEGQNVTLSCEQNLNHDAMYWYRQDPGQGLRLIYYSQIVNDFQKGDIAEGYSVSREKKESFPLTVTSAQKNPTAFYLCASSIPTGPPEAFFGQGTRLTVV.

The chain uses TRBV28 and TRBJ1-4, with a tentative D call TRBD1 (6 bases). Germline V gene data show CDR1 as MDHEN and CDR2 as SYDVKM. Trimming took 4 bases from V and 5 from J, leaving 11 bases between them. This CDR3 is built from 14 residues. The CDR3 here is CASSSTGRNEKLFF. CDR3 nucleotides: TGTGCCAGCAGTTCGACAGGTCGAAATGAAAAACTGTTTTTT.

CDR3: CASSQDRDYTDTQYF. In DNA, the CDR3 is TGCGCCAGCAGCCAAGATAGGGACTACACAGATACGCAGTATTTT. The J gene is TRBJ2-3, the V gene TRBV4-3; TRBD2 aligns across 7 bases. This CDR3 contains 15 residues. The junction had 2 bases not matched to a gene; V was cut back by 0 bases and J by 2 bases. CDR1 is LGHNA and CDR2 is YSLEER in the germline V gene.

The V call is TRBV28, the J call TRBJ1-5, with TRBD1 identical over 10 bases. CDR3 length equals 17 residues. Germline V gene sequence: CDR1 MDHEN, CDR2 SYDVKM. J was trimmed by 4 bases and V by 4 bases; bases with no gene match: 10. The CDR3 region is CASSSPGTGERNQPQHF. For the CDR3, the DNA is TGTGCCAGCAGTTCCCCCGGGACAGGGGAGAGGAATCAGCCCCAGCATTTT. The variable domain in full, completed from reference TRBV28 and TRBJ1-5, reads DVKVTQSSRYLVKRTGEKVFLECVQDMDHENMFWYRQDPGLGLRLIYFSYDVKMKEKGDIPEGYSVSREKKERFSLILESASTNQTSMYLCASSSPGTGERNQPQHFGDGTRLSIL.

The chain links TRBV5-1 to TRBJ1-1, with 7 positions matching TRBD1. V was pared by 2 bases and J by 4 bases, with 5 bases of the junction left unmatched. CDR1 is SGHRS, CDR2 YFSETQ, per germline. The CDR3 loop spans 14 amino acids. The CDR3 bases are TGCGCCAGCAGCTTTACAGGGGAGAGCACTGAAGCTTTCTTT. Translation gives CASSFTGESTEAFF. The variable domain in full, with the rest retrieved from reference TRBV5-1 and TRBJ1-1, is KAGVTQTPRYLIKTRGQQVTLSCSPISGHRSVSWYQQTPGQGLQFLFEYFSETQRNKGNFPGRFSGRQFSNSRSEMNVSTLELGDSALYLCASSFTGESTEAFFGQGTRLTVV.

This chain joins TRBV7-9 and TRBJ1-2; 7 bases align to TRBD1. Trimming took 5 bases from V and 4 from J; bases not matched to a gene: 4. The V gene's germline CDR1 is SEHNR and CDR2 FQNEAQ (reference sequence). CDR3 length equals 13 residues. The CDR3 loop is CASSQQGPYGYTF. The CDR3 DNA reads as TGTGCCAGCAGCCAACAGGGGCCCTATGGCTACACCTTC.

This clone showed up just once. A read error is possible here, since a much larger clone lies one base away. CDR3 residues: CASSLTDYGYTF. The CDR3 region has the DNA TGTGCCAGCAGCTTGACAGACTATGGCTACACCTTC. This chain uses TRBV5-8 with TRBJ1-2; D remains unclear. V was shortened by 1 base and J by 3 bases, with 4 bases between the two germline ends. The CDR3 covers 12 residues. Germline values: CDR1 SGHTS, CDR2 YDEGEE.

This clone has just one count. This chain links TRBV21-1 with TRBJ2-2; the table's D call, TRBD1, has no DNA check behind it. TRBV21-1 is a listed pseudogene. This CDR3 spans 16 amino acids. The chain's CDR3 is CASSNRDRGHTGELFF. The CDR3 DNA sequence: TGTGCCAGCAGCAACCGGGACAGGGGGCACACCGGGGAGCTGTTTTTT.

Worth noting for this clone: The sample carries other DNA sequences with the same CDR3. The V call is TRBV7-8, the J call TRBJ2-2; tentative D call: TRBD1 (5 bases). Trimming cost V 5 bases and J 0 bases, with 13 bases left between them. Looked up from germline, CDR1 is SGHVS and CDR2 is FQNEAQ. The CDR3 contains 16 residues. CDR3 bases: TGTGCCAGCAGCGCATACAGGATAGCGAACACCGGGGAGCTGTTTTTT. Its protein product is CASSAYRIANTGELFF.

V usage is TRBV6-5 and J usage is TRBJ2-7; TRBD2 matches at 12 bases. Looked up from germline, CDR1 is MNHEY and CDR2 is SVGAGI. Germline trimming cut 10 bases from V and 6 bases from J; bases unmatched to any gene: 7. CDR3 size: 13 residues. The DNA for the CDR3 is TGTGCCACCCTACTAGCGGGGGGTTCCGAGCAGTACTTC. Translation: CATLLAGGSEQYF.

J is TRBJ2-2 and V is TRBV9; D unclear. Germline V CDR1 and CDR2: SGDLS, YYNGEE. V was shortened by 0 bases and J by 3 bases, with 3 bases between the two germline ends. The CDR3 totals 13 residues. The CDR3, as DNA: TGTGCCAGCAGCGTAGCTGACACCGGGGAGCTGTTTTTT. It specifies CASSVADTGELFF.

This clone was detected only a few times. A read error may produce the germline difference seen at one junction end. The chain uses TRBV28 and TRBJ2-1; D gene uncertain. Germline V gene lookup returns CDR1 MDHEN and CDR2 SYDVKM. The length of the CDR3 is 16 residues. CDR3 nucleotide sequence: TGTGCCAGCAGTCCCGACGCCCTGGCCAACTACCATGAGCAGTTCTTC. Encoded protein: CASSPDALANYHEQFF.

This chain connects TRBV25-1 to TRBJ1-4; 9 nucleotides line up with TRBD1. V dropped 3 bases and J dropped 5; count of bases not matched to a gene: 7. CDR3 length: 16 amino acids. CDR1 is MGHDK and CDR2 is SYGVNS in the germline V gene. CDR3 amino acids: CASSDPGTGTNEKLFF. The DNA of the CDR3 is TGTGCCAGCAGTGACCCCGGGACAGGGACGAATGAAAAACTGTTTTTT.

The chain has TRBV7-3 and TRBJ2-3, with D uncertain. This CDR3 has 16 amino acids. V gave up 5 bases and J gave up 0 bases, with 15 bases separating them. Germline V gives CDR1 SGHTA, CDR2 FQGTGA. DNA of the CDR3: TGTGCCAGCAGCCCCAACAGCTTCTCTAGCACAGATACGCAGTATTTT. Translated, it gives CASSPNSFSSTDTQYF.

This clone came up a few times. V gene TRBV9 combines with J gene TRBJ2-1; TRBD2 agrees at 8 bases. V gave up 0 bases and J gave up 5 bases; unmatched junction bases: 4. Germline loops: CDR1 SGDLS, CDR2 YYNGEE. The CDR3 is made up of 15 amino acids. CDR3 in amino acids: CASSVVPGGHNEQFF. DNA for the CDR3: TGTGCCAGCAGCGTAGTCCCGGGGGGGCACAATGAGCAGTTCTTC.